These 25 T cell receptor beta chains were sequenced from one sample in a study of CXCR3-negative and CXCR3-positive naive CD8 T cells (dated by TCRdb to between 2019 and 2020). The run used a NextSeq 550. The Human TCR Profiling Kit (MiLaboratory) was used to make UMI-labeled 5' RACE TRB cDNA libraries. TCRdb reprocessed the reads, and each CDR3 protein sequence is entered once, without DNA. Per the sample table, the count is around 45,000 distinct CDR3 sequences. Around 1.4% of the sample belongs to the ten largest clones. The sample taken for sequencing was naive CXCR3- CD8+ T cells from blood. Sample cell subset or site, as interpreted from the label and publication: CD45RO-CCR7+CD27+CD95- naive CD8+ T cells lacking CXCR3 (TNR3-). Every receptor here comes from a human donor in good health. Some clones in this sample may be carry-over from other donors' samples.

The chain carries TRBV15 and TRBJ2-2; as DNA is missing, the TRBD2 call by TCRdb cannot be tested. CDR1 LNHNV and CDR2 YYDKDF come from the germline V gene (reference sequence). The CDR3 is 17 amino acids. This CDR3 is CATSRDVWVGGTGELFF.

The rearrangement links TRBV6-2 or TRBV6-3 to TRBJ2-7; TCRdb gives TRBD1 as the D gene, but with no DNA this cannot be confirmed. The CDR3 is 12 residues long. In germline, CDR1 is MNHEY, CDR2 SVGEGT. The CDR3 sequence is CASSTDIYEQYF.

J is TRBJ2-1 and V is TRBV10-3; checking the TCRdb D call of TRBD2 is not possible without DNA. Per germline, CDR1 ENHRY and CDR2 SYGVKD. The CDR3 sequence is 16 residues long. CDR3: CAISGPGLAGWDEQFF.

The rearrangement links TRBV6-2 or TRBV6-3 to TRBJ1-5; TCRdb reports TRBD1, a call that lacks DNA to check it against. CDR3 size: 15 residues. CDR1 and CDR2 (germline): MNHEY, SVGEGT. The CDR3 protein is CASSSVTGGSYPQHF.

This chain joins TRBV6-6 and TRBJ2-1; TCRdb's assignment of TRBD1 cannot be checked, as there is no DNA. The CDR3 is 13 residues long. Germline V CDR1 and CDR2: MNHNY, SVGAGI (reference sequence). The CDR3 region is CAATGGLWYEQFF.

The V and J genes are TRBV28 and TRBJ2-1; TCRdb outputs TRBD1, but without DNA this stays unchecked. The CDR3 contains 16 residues. Germline CDR1 MDHEN, CDR2 SYDVKM. This chain's CDR3 is CASSRIEGTWGHEQFF.

This chain links TRBV19 with TRBJ2-7; TCRdb's D call, TRBD1, is unchecked because there is no DNA. Germline assignment: CDR1 LNHDA and CDR2 SQIVND (reference sequence). The CDR3 has 15 residues. CDR3 loop: CASSGPGTFIHEQYF.

The rearrangement joins TRBV9 to TRBJ2-3. This CDR3 comprises 12 residues. The germline V gene has CDR1 SGDLS and CDR2 YYNGEE. CDR3 protein: CASSVDSGTQYF. The full variable domain, in which reference TRBV9 and TRBJ2-3 provide the parts outside the CDR3, is DSGVTQTPKHLITATGQRVTLRCSPRSGDLSVYWYQQSLDQGLQFLIQYYNGEERAKGNILERFSAQQFPDLHSELNLSSLELGDSALYFCASSVDSGTQYFGPGTRLTVL.

This sequence joins TRBV7-8 and TRBJ2-3; as DNA is missing, the TRBD1 call by TCRdb cannot be tested. The CDR3 covers 16 residues. CDR1 is SGHVS and CDR2 is FQNEAQ in the germline V gene. CDR3 residues: CASSSPGQQSTDTQYF.

The V gene is TRBV7-9, the J gene TRBJ2-3; TCRdb picks TRBD2, but there is no DNA to check that call. Germline V gene data show CDR1 as SEHNR and CDR2 as FQNEAQ (reference sequence). The CDR3 consists of 13 residues. This CDR3 reads CASSSTTGNTQYF.

The rearrangement joins TRBV30 to TRBJ2-5; TCRdb returns TRBD2, unconfirmable since there is no DNA. Germline CDR1 GTSNPN, CDR2 SVGIG (reference sequence). This CDR3 spans 13 amino acids. CDR3 region: CAWRDSGEGTQYF.

J is TRBJ2-1 and V is TRBV29-1; TCRdb's D call, TRBD1, is unchecked because there is no DNA. The V gene's germline CDR1 is SQVTM and CDR2 ANQGSEA. The CDR3 contains 16 residues. CDR3 residues: CSVVLVAGGFSNEQFF.

This sequence joins TRBV3-1 and TRBJ2-7. The germline V gene encodes CDR1 LGHDT and CDR2 YNNKEL (reference sequence). The CDR3 is 12 residues long. CDR3 sequence: CASSQDLGEQYF.

The chain uses TRBV10-3 and TRBJ2-7; TCRdb calls TRBD2, which cannot be checked without DNA. The CDR3 is made up of 16 amino acids. CDR1 and CDR2 (germline): ENHRY, SYGVKD. CDR3 sequence: CAISESIRSGRGEQYF.

The rearrangement links TRBV27 to TRBJ2-7; the D gene TCRdb calls, TRBD1, cannot be checked with no DNA. Germline V CDR1 and CDR2: MNHEY, SMNVEV (reference sequence). The CDR3 contains 15 residues. This chain's CDR3 is CASSQNRDRLSEQYF.

V is TRBV6-2 or TRBV6-3 and J is TRBJ2-7; TCRdb's D call of TRBD1 is untestable without DNA. Germline V gene lookup returns CDR1 MNHEY and CDR2 SVGEGT. CDR3 length: 13 residues. This CDR3 is CATIGHFADEQYF.

The CDR3 loop reads CASSWTVYNEQFF. V usage is TRBV7-2 and J usage is TRBJ2-1. The length of the CDR3 is 13 residues. Germline CDR1 is SGHTA and CDR2 is FQGNSA.

V gene TRBV20-1 combines with J gene TRBJ1-2. Germline values: CDR1 DFQATT, CDR2 SNEGSKA (reference sequence). The CDR3 spans 12 residues. This CDR3 is CSARDSNYGYTF.

This rearrangement joins TRBV20-1 to TRBJ1-1; without DNA, the TCRdb call of TRBD1 cannot be checked. The CDR3 length is 16 residues. CDR1 is DFQATT and CDR2 is SNEGSKA in the germline V gene (reference sequence). The CDR3: CSARQLGGTLNTEAFF.

The chain joins TRBV7-9 to TRBJ2-1; TCRdb's D call of TRBD1 is untestable without DNA. This CDR3 spans 15 amino acids. The germline V gene encodes CDR1 SEHNR and CDR2 FQNEAQ (reference sequence). CDR3 protein: CASSSVQDWNNEQFF.

This sequence joins TRBV30 and TRBJ2-1; lacking DNA, the TRBD2 call made by TCRdb goes unchecked. The CDR3 is 16 residues long. The germline V gene encodes CDR1 GTSNPN and CDR2 SVGIG (reference sequence). CDR3 loop: CAWSNQRQTSYNEQFF.

V gene TRBV20-1 combines with J gene TRBJ2-2; no DNA is available, so the TRBD2 call from TCRdb remains unchecked. This CDR3 is built from 17 residues. From germline, CDR1 is DFQATT and CDR2 SNEGSKA (reference sequence). The CDR3 loop reads CSALTRERGLNTGELFF.

This rearrangement joins TRBV13 to TRBJ2-6. This CDR3 is 13 amino acids long. CDR1 and CDR2 (germline): PRHDT, FYEKMQ (reference sequence). The CDR3 spells CASSALLANVLTF.

J is TRBJ2-7 and V is TRBV7-9. This CDR3 is built from 15 residues. Germline loops: CDR1 SEHNR, CDR2 FQNEAQ (reference sequence). CDR3 residues: CASSLAWADPYEQYF. Combining the CDR3 with reference TRBV7-9 and TRBJ2-7 gives the whole variable domain DTGVSQNPRHKITKRGQNVTFRCDPISEHNRLYWYRQTLGQGPEFLTYFQNEAQLEKSRLLSDRFSAERPKGSFSTLEIQRTEQGDSAMYLCASSLAWADPYEQYFGPGTRLTVT.

The chain is built from TRBV6-5 and TRBJ2-7; lacking DNA, the TRBD2 call made by TCRdb goes unchecked. The CDR3 loop spans 15 amino acids. The germline CDR1 and CDR2 sequences are MNHEY and SVGAGI. CDR3 region: CASSYSDYSGYEQYF.